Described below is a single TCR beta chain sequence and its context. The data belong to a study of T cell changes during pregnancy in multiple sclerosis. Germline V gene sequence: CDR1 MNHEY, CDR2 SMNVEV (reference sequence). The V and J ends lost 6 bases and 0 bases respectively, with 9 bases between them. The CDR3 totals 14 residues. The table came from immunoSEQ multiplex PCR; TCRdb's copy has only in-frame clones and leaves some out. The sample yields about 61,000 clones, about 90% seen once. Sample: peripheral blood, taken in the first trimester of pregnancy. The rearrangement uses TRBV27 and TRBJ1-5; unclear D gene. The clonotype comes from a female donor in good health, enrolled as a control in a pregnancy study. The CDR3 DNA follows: TGTGCCAGCAGCCCAGGATATAGCAATCAGCCCCAGCATTTT. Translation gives CASSPGYSNQPQHF.